The 31 T cell receptor beta chains reported below all come from one sample, sequenced in a study of T cell responses to AZD1222 COVID-19 vaccine. Method: immunoSEQ multiplex PCR; TCRdb's copy keeps in-frame clones and lacks some. The table has about 30,000 clones, approximately 93% seen once; the top ten hold 35% to 50%. The material was peripheral blood, obtained on day 0 of AZD1222 vaccination. The receptors were sampled from an adult in good health.

CDR3 sequence (DNA): TGTGCCAGCAGGCAGGGAGACTATGGCTACACCTTC. Its protein is CASRQGDYGYTF. This chain uses TRBV6-5 with TRBJ1-2; a weak D match, TRBD1 (5 bases). The CDR3 is 12 residues long. Trimming stripped 6 bases from V and 3 bases from J, with 8 bases between. Germline CDR1 is MNHEY and CDR2 is SVGAGI.

This sequence joins TRBV5-1 and TRBJ1-2, with 7 bases identical to TRBD1. Germline V CDR1 and CDR2: SGHRS, YFSETQ. Trimming removed 4 bases from V and 3 bases from J; junction bases left unmatched: 9. This CDR3 is 15 amino acids long. CDR3 sequence (DNA): TGCGCCAGCAGCCAAGGGGGGACAGCTGACTATGGCTACACCTTC. It specifies CASSQGGTADYGYTF.

V and J are TRBV5-1 and TRBJ2-4; TRBD2 aligns across 7 bases. CDR1 and CDR2 (germline): SGHRS, YFSETQ. The CDR3 is 16 amino acids. With 3 bases clipped from V and 3 bases from J, the junction kept 9 bases outside the gene matches. The CDR3 loop is CASSSGGGPFKNIQYF. CDR3 nucleotide sequence: TGCGCCAGCAGCTCAGGCGGGGGACCCTTCAAAAACATTCAGTACTTC.

The V gene is TRBV19, the J gene TRBJ2-1; TRBD1 agrees at 8 bases. The germline V gene has CDR1 LNHDA and CDR2 SQIVND (reference sequence). J was trimmed by 3 bases and V by 10 bases; bases with no gene match: 8. The CDR3 consists of 14 residues. This CDR3 reads CATAADRVYNEQFF. The CDR3, as DNA: TGTGCCACCGCGGCGGACAGGGTCTACAATGAGCAGTTCTTC.

On this clone itself: Different DNA sequences within this sample yield the same CDR3. The chain combines TRBV19 with TRBJ1-2, with TRBD1 matching 7 bases. CDR3 size: 15 residues. The J segment lost 0 bases and the V segment lost 1 base, leaving 2 bases of the junction unmatched. CDR1 is LNHDA and CDR2 is SQIVND in the germline V gene (reference sequence). CDR3 coding DNA: TGTGCCAGTAGTATAGGACAGGGTCCTAACTATGGCTACACCTTC. It codes for CASSIGQGPNYGYTF.

This clone appeared once. The J gene is TRBJ1-2, the V gene TRBV24-1; 8 positions match TRBD1. The CDR3 consists of 13 residues. V shed 7 bases and J 7 bases; nucleotides not matched to a gene: 7. Per the germline V gene, CDR1 is KGHDR and CDR2 is SFDVKD. The CDR3 loop reads CATRAGGSGGYTF. CDR3 bases: TGTGCCACCAGAGCAGGGGGCTCGGGTGGCTACACCTTC.

V is TRBV19 and J is TRBJ1-1; TRBD1 might be the D (5 bases). The ends were cut back, 3 bases at V and 5 bases at J, with 16 bases in the middle. The CDR3 loop spans 15 amino acids. Germline CDR1 is LNHDA and CDR2 is SQIVND (reference sequence). The DNA for the CDR3 is TGTGCCAGTAGTATCCGTCAGGGCCTGGGTACTGAAGCTTTCTTT. This encodes CASSIRQGLGTEAFF.

The chain joins TRBV15 to TRBJ1-2, with D tentatively TRBD1 (5 bases). V dropped 1 base and J dropped 3 bases, with 9 bases sitting between them. The germline CDR1 and CDR2 sequences are LNHNV and YYDKDF (reference sequence). The CDR3 sequence is 14 residues long. CDR3 coding DNA: TGTGCCACCAGCAGAGCTCTGACAGACTATGGCTACACCTTC. It encodes CATSRALTDYGYTF.

V and J are TRBV7-2 and TRBJ2-2, with no clear D. This CDR3 comprises 16 residues. Germline V lookup: CDR1 SGHTA, CDR2 FQGNSA. The V end lost 5 bases, the J end lost 3 bases, and 16 bases lay between the germline ends. This chain's CDR3 is CASSPRARYDTGELFF. In DNA, the CDR3 is TGTGCCAGCAGCCCTAGGGCGAGATACGACACCGGGGAGCTGTTTTTT.

The J gene is TRBJ1-4, the V gene TRBV5-1, with D uncertain. The germline V gene has CDR1 SGHRS and CDR2 YFSETQ. The CDR3 length is 16 residues. V lost 4 bases, J lost 2 bases, and 15 bases lay in between. CDR3 sequence (DNA): TGCGCCAGCAGCGTTGGGTCTCTCGGGACTAATGAAAAACTGTTTTTT. As protein: CASSVGSLGTNEKLFF.

This clone was recorded once. This rearrangement joins TRBV7-9 to TRBJ1-6; D uncertain. Germline lookup yields CDR1 SEHNR and CDR2 FQNEAQ (reference sequence). The CDR3 consists of 12 residues. Between the trimmed V and J ends, which lost 1 base and 14 bases, there was a span of 9 bases. CDR3 bases: TGTGCCAGCAGCTTAGTGTCGGAGGCCCTCCACTTT. As protein: CASSLVSEALHF.

J is TRBJ2-5 and V is TRBV7-9; 11 nucleotides line up with TRBD1. Germline V lookup: CDR1 SEHNR, CDR2 FQNEAQ (reference sequence). Trimming removed 1 base from V and 2 bases from J; junction bases left unmatched: 3. The CDR3 consists of 16 residues. CDR3 DNA sequence: TGTGCCAGCAGCTTAGTTGGGGACAGGGGGCAAGAGACCCAGTACTTC. This encodes CASSLVGDRGQETQYF. The full variable domain, in which reference TRBV7-9 and TRBJ2-5 provide the parts outside the CDR3, is DTGVSQNPRHKITKRGQNVTFRCDPISEHNRLYWYRQTLGQGPEFLTYFQNEAQLEKSRLLSDRFSAERPKGSFSTLEIQRTEQGDSAMYLCASSLVGDRGQETQYFGPGTRLLVL.

The chain joins TRBV7-2 to TRBJ2-3; perhaps TRBD2 as D (7 bases). V shed 0 bases and J shed 4 bases, with 11 bases lying between them. Germline values: CDR1 SGHTA, CDR2 FQGNSA. CDR3 length: 15 amino acids. The CDR3 loop is CASSLAGGAADTQYF. CDR3 DNA sequence: TGTGCCAGCAGCTTAGCAGGGGGGGCAGCAGATACGCAGTATTTT.

This chain links TRBV9 with TRBJ1-4, with 8 bases identical to TRBD1. The germline gives CDR1 SGDLS, CDR2 YYNGEE. This CDR3 has 15 residues. After removal of 3 bases from V and 0 bases from J, the junction contained 1 base not matched to a gene. The CDR3 DNA follows: TGTGCCAGCAGCGGGGGACAGGCAACTAATGAAAAACTGTTTTTT. It yields the protein CASSGGQATNEKLFF.

V and J are TRBV11-3 and TRBJ2-3; 8 bases agree with TRBD2. With V trimmed by 5 bases and J by 5 bases, 6 bases remained unmatched. The germline CDR1 and CDR2 sequences are SGHNT and YENEEA. The CDR3 is made up of 14 amino acids. DNA of the CDR3: TGTGCCAGCAGCCGAGGACTAGCTGGAGATACGCAGTATTTT. Amino acid sequence: CASSRGLAGDTQYF.

The chain uses TRBV7-2 and TRBJ1-6; D is ambiguous. V was clipped by 1 base and J by 14 bases, with 12 bases between them. Looked up from germline, CDR1 is SGHTA and CDR2 is FQGNSA. The CDR3 has 13 residues. The CDR3 sequence is CASSLGPLGALHF. The DNA of the CDR3 is TGTGCCAGCAGCTTAGGTCCCCTTGGGGCCCTCCACTTT.

The chain employs TRBV9 and TRBJ1-1; possible D gene TRBD1, 5 bases. The length of the CDR3 is 15 residues. The germline V gene has CDR1 SGDLS and CDR2 YYNGEE. V was clipped by 3 bases and J by 1 base, with 13 bases between them. CDR3 in DNA: TGTGCCAGCAGCGGCGGACACCTGGGGAACACTGAAGCTTTCTTT. Amino acids: CASSGGHLGNTEAFF. Full variable domain (rest looked up from reference TRBV9 and TRBJ1-1): DSGVTQTPKHLITATGQRVTLRCSPRSGDLSVYWYQQSLDQGLQFLIQYYNGEERAKGNILERFSAQQFPDLHSELNLSSLELGDSALYFCASSGGHLGNTEAFFGQGTRLTVV.

V gene TRBV2 combines with J gene TRBJ1-2; D unresolved. The ends were cut back, 4 bases at V and 1 base at J, with 10 bases in the middle. The CDR3 has 14 residues. CDR1 SNHLY and CDR2 FYNNEI come from the germline V gene. The CDR3 reads CASSGEGVNYGYTF. The CDR3 DNA reads TGTGCCAGCAGTGGAGAGGGAGTTAACTATGGCTACACCTTC.

The genes are TRBV5-1 and TRBJ2-3; 10 bases are shared with TRBD2. The germline CDR1 and CDR2 sequences are SGHRS and YFSETQ. J lost 0 bases, V lost 1 base, and 11 bases had no gene match. CDR3 length equals 19 residues. The CDR3 sequence is CASSLSRASGGLSTDTQYF. In DNA, the CDR3 is TGCGCCAGCAGCTTGTCTAGGGCTAGCGGGGGTCTTAGCACAGATACGCAGTATTTT.

This chain links TRBV27 with TRBJ2-7; a weak D match, TRBD1 (6 bases). The CDR3 has 13 residues. CDR1 and CDR2 (germline): MNHEY, SMNVEV (reference sequence). Trimming took off 6 bases at V and 0 bases at J, with 9 bases between the two ends. CDR3 DNA: TGTGCCAGCAGAAACAGGGTCTCCTACGAGCAGTACTTC. It translates to CASRNRVSYEQYF.

The chain is built from TRBV6-2 or TRBV6-3 and TRBJ1-2, with 7 bases identical to TRBD1. J lost 4 bases, V lost 2 bases, and 4 bases had no gene match. This CDR3 contains 14 residues. Germline-derived CDR1 and CDR2 are MNHEY and SVGEGT. CDR3 amino acids: CASSYPGTVYGYTF. The CDR3 DNA follows: TGTGCCAGCAGTTACCCTGGGACAGTCTATGGCTACACCTTC.

The chain couples TRBV19 to TRBJ1-1; a possible D gene is TRBD1 (5 bases). Between the trimmed V and J ends, which lost 7 bases and 4 bases, there was a span of 13 bases. The CDR3 extends over 13 amino acids. Germline V gene data show CDR1 as LNHDA and CDR2 as SQIVND (reference sequence). The CDR3 loop is CASTHLGGTEAFF. The CDR3 nucleotides read TGTGCCAGTACCCACCTTGGGGGCACTGAAGCTTTCTTT. Supplemented by reference TRBV19 and TRBJ1-1, the full variable domain reads DGGITQSPKYLFRKEGQNVTLSCEQNLNHDAMYWYRQDPGQGLRLIYYSQIVNDFQKGDIAEGYSVSREKKESFPLTVTSAQKNPTAFYLCASTHLGGTEAFFGQGTRLTVV.

This chain links TRBV24-1 with TRBJ2-1; no clear D gene. With 5 bases removed from V and 10 bases from J, the gap between germline ends came to 11 bases. The CDR3 totals 12 residues. Germline V gives CDR1 KGHDR, CDR2 SFDVKD. The CDR3 loop is CATSGTSSEQFF. The CDR3 coding sequence is TGTGCCACCAGTGGCACAAGTTCCGAGCAGTTCTTC.

This clone was counted only a few times. The chain links TRBV6-2 or TRBV6-3 to TRBJ1-1; TRBD1 might be the D (5 bases). CDR1 is MNHEY, CDR2 SVGEGT, per germline. The CDR3 extends over 13 amino acids. With 2 bases removed from V and 4 bases from J, the gap between germline ends came to 8 bases. CDR3: CASSYLDTTEAFF. The DNA of the CDR3 is TGTGCCAGCAGTTACCTGGACACCACTGAAGCTTTCTTT.

V is TRBV5-1 and J is TRBJ2-7; D not certain. CDR3 length: 15 residues. Germline V lookup: CDR1 SGHRS, CDR2 YFSETQ. The germline V and J ends were trimmed by 1 base and 0 bases, with 11 bases remaining between them. The CDR3 DNA reads TGCGCCAGCAGCTTGACCCGGTTCAACTCCTACGAGCAGTACTTC. Amino acid sequence: CASSLTRFNSYEQYF.

The chain's CDR3 is CASRSLGNYGYTF. The CDR3 DNA reads TGTGCCAGCAGGTCGTTGGGCAACTATGGCTACACCTTC. This chain uses TRBV12-3 or TRBV12-4 with TRBJ1-2; D is undetermined. Trimming removed 6 bases from V and 2 bases from J, with 10 bases in between. The CDR3 has 13 residues.

The rearrangement links TRBV19 to TRBJ2-5; D is unclear. The CDR3 consists of 15 residues. Per germline, CDR1 LNHDA and CDR2 SQIVND (reference sequence). Trimming took 3 bases from V and 6 from J, leaving 17 bases between them. In DNA form, the CDR3 reads TGTGCCAGTAGTATTCTTGATGCAGGCCCAAAGACCCAGTACTTC. It specifies CASSILDAGPKTQYF.

The chain links TRBV19 to TRBJ2-1, with TRBD1 matching 7 bases. From germline, CDR1 is LNHDA and CDR2 SQIVND (reference sequence). This CDR3 has 14 residues. Unmatched junction bases numbered 6, after V lost 5 bases and J lost 5 bases. CDR3 residues: CASSRRDSDNEQFF. DNA of the CDR3: TGTGCCAGTAGTCGCCGGGACAGCGACAATGAGCAGTTCTTC. The whole variable domain, filled in from reference TRBV19 and TRBJ2-1, reads DGGITQSPKYLFRKEGQNVTLSCEQNLNHDAMYWYRQDPGQGLRLIYYSQIVNDFQKGDIAEGYSVSREKKESFPLTVTSAQKNPTAFYLCASSRRDSDNEQFFGPGTRLTVL.

The count of this clone is one. The V gene is TRBV29-1, the J gene TRBJ2-5, with 9 bases aligning to TRBD1. With V trimmed by 5 bases and J by 4 bases, 8 bases remained unmatched. The CDR3 has 14 residues. Germline CDR1 is SQVTM and CDR2 is ANQGSEA. The CDR3 here is CSVRQGVSGETQYF. In nucleotides, the CDR3 is TGCAGCGTTAGACAGGGGGTTTCGGGAGAGACCCAGTACTTC.

The chain recombines TRBV29-1 with TRBJ1-2; D is perhaps TRBD1 (6 bases). CDR1 is SQVTM and CDR2 is ANQGSEA in the germline V gene. The CDR3 runs 13 residues. Trimming took off 4 bases at V and 2 bases at J, with 11 bases between the two ends. CDR3 nucleotides: TGCAGCGTTGTTAAGGGGGGGAACTATGGCTACACCTTC. Its translation is CSVVKGGNYGYTF.

This clone came up once. The chain has TRBV4-3 and TRBJ1-2; D is undetermined. Germline assignment: CDR1 LGHNA and CDR2 YSLEER. The CDR3 consists of 17 residues. V was trimmed by 0 bases and J by 5 bases, leaving 19 bases between them. Here the CDR3 reads CASSQEMGQGRIYGYTF. The CDR3 nucleotides are TGCGCCAGCAGCCAAGAAATGGGCCAAGGTCGTATTTATGGCTACACCTTC.